This TCR beta chain was identified in a study of PD-L1 blockade in urothelial cancer. The table came from immunoSEQ multiplex PCR; TCRdb's copy has only in-frame clones and leaves some out. The table lists 66,000 or so clones, more than 70% of them singletons. Time point indicated: peripheral blood 6 weeks after treatment start. The V gene's germline CDR1 is SGHTS and CDR2 YDEGEE. This CDR3 is 13 amino acids long. V shed 0 bases and J shed 3 bases, with 4 bases lying between them. Sample: PBMCs, taken around atezolizumab (anti-PD-L1) treatment. This chain joins TRBV5-8 and TRBJ1-5, with D unresolved. The source of this sequence is a man aged 55-75 years with urothelial cancer. CDR3: CASSLGYNQPQHF. The CDR3 DNA follows: TGTGCCAGCAGCTTGGGCTACAATCAGCCCCAGCATTTT. Supplemented by reference TRBV5-8 and TRBJ1-5, the full variable domain reads EAGVTQSPTHLIKTRGQQATLRCSPISGHTSVYWYQQALGLGLQFLLWYDEGEERNRGNFPPRFSGRQFPNYSSELNVNALELEDSALYLCASSLGYNQPQHFGDGTRLSIL.